These 27 T cell receptor beta chains were all obtained from the same sample, sequenced in a study of cytomegalovirus exposure and HLA in healthy donors. The PCR employed 60 Vbeta primers together with 13 Jbeta primers. Using immunoSEQ multiplex PCR, the repertoire was profiled, and TCRdb retains in-frame clones only, with some absent. Among around 140,000 clones listed, approximately 90% were seen once. Sequenced sample: PBMCs. The origin of the receptors is a woman aged 30 to 39 in good health and CMV-seronegative.

The chain is built from TRBV28 and TRBJ2-7, with 9 bases fitting TRBD1. The junction had 12 bases not matched to a gene; V was cut back by 6 bases and J by 0 bases. The CDR3 totals 17 residues. Per germline, CDR1 MDHEN and CDR2 SYDVKM. In nucleotides, the CDR3 is TGTGCCAGCAGCCTAACCCCCAGACAGGGGGGCTCCTACGAGCAGTACTTC. This codes for CASSLTPRQGGSYEQYF.

This chain connects TRBV6-6 to TRBJ2-6, with D maybe TRBD1 (6 bases). The V end lost 6 bases, the J end lost 0 bases, and 12 bases lay between the germline ends. Germline loops: CDR1 MNHNY, CDR2 SVGAGI (reference sequence). There are 16 residues in the CDR3. This chain's CDR3 is CASSVTGFSGANVLTF. CDR3 nucleotides: TGTGCCAGCAGCGTAACAGGGTTCTCTGGGGCCAACGTCCTGACTTTC.

This sequence joins TRBV28 and TRBJ2-7, with a tentative D call TRBD2 (6 bases). V dropped 5 bases and J dropped 5 bases, with 22 bases sitting between them. CDR1 and CDR2 (germline): MDHEN, SYDVKM. This CDR3 spans 16 amino acids. The CDR3 here is CASSPTAPVGGDEQYF. The DNA of the CDR3 is TGTGCCAGCAGTCCGACGGCTCCGGTAGGAGGGGACGAGCAGTACTTC.

The CDR3 loop reads CASSPQGDYGYTF. In DNA, the CDR3 is TGCGCCAGCAGCCCACAGGGGGACTATGGCTACACCTTC. The V gene is TRBV4-1, the J gene TRBJ1-2, with 8 bases aligning to TRBD1. The CDR3 totals 13 residues. Germline V lookup: CDR1 MGHRA, CDR2 YSYEKL. J was trimmed by 3 bases and V by 4 bases; bases with no gene match: 1.

The J gene is TRBJ2-1, the V gene TRBV2, with a weak D call TRBD1 (5 bases). Per germline, CDR1 SNHLY and CDR2 FYNNEI. This CDR3 has 12 residues. Trimming stripped 5 bases from V and 9 bases from J, with 11 bases between. CDR3 in amino acids: CASSSGWVEQFF. In DNA form, the CDR3 reads TGTGCCAGCAGTTCAGGGTGGGTTGAGCAGTTCTTC.

The rearrangement joins TRBV6-1 to TRBJ1-5; no firm D call. Germline V gene data show CDR1 as MNHNS and CDR2 as SASEGT. Trimming removed 6 bases from V and 2 bases from J, with 14 bases in between. The CDR3 extends over 15 amino acids. The CDR3 spells CASRQPGRGNQPQHF. The DNA of the CDR3 is TGTGCCAGCAGGCAACCCGGCCGGGGCAATCAGCCCCAGCATTTT.

The CDR3 DNA is TGTGCCAGCAGGCAAGGACAGGACTACACTGAAGCTTTCTTT. Translated, it gives CASRQGQDYTEAFF. This chain joins TRBV6-1 and TRBJ1-1; 7 bases match TRBD1. This CDR3 is built from 14 residues. Looked up from germline, CDR1 is MNHNS and CDR2 is SASEGT. J lost 3 bases, V lost 6 bases, and 7 bases had no gene match.

The gene calls are TRBV5-1 and TRBJ2-5, with 8 bases fitting TRBD1. The CDR3 covers 14 residues. Germline-derived CDR1 and CDR2 are SGHRS and YFSETQ. J lost 5 bases, V lost 0 bases, and 3 bases had no gene match. This chain's CDR3 is CASSLGQGRETQYF. In nucleotides, the CDR3 is TGCGCCAGCAGCTTGGGACAGGGGAGGGAGACCCAGTACTTC.

The rearrangement joins TRBV7-6 to TRBJ2-3; no clear D. CDR3 length equals 12 residues. Germline V gene sequence: CDR1 SGHVS, CDR2 FNYEAQ. With 3 bases removed from V and 4 bases from J, the gap between germline ends came to 5 bases. CDR3 in DNA: TGTGCCAGCAGCTTCCCGTCAGATACGCAGTATTTT. It specifies CASSFPSDTQYF.

The V call is TRBV15, the J call TRBJ2-1; TRBD2 matches 8 bases. The V segment lost 7 bases and the J segment 5 bases; nucleotides outside the gene matches: 4. Germline V CDR1 and CDR2: LNHNV, YYDKDF (reference sequence). CDR3 length: 13 amino acids. CDR3 nucleotides: TGTGCCACCACCTTTAGCGGGAACAATGAGCAGTTCTTC. Translation: CATTFSGNNEQFF.

In DNA, the CDR3 is TGTGCCAGCAGCTTAGGGAGATTGCGGGGGAACACTGAAGCTTTCTTT. It encodes CASSLGRLRGNTEAFF. The chain carries TRBV11-2 and TRBJ1-1; no definite D call. The CDR3 is made up of 16 amino acids. Germline lookup yields CDR1 SGHAT and CDR2 FQNNGV. Trimming took 1 base from V and 1 from J, leaving 13 bases between them.

The J gene is TRBJ2-5, the V gene TRBV25-1, with D possibly TRBD1 on 6 matching bases. The CDR3 loop spans 14 amino acids. V shed 2 bases and J shed 4 bases, with 11 bases lying between them. Germline CDR1 MGHDK, CDR2 SYGVNS. For the CDR3, the DNA is TGTGCCAGCAGTGAAGGCCTAGGGGGAGAGACCCAGTACTTC. Translation gives CASSEGLGGETQYF. The full variable domain, completed using reference TRBV25-1 and TRBJ2-5, is EADIYQTPRYLVIGTGKKITLECSQTMGHDKMYWYQQDPGMELHLIHYSYGVNSTEKGDLSSESTVSRIRTEHFPLTLESARPSHTSQYLCASSEGLGGETQYFGPGTRLLVL.

The chain joins TRBV28 to TRBJ1-4; D call uncertain. Trimming left V 6 bases short and J 6 bases short, with 8 bases between. Germline CDR1 and CDR2: MDHEN and SYDVKM. The CDR3 sequence is 12 residues long. In nucleotides, the CDR3 is TGTGCCAGCAGCCGTCCTTATGAAAAACTGTTTTTT. Amino acid sequence: CASSRPYEKLFF. Combining the CDR3 with reference TRBV28 and TRBJ1-4 gives the whole variable domain DVKVTQSSRYLVKRTGEKVFLECVQDMDHENMFWYRQDPGLGLRLIYFSYDVKMKEKGDIPEGYSVSREKKERFSLILESASTNQTSMYLCASSRPYEKLFFGSGTQLSVL.

The chain is built from TRBV19 and TRBJ2-7; 7 bases are shared with TRBD1. J gave up 4 bases and V 3 bases, and 6 bases lay outside the gene matches. The CDR3 spans 14 residues. Germline CDR1 is LNHDA and CDR2 is SQIVND (reference sequence). The CDR3 region has the DNA TGTGCCAGTAGTATTGGGTGGACAGGATACGAGCAGTACTTC. Its protein product is CASSIGWTGYEQYF. The variable domain in full, with the rest retrieved from reference TRBV19 and TRBJ2-7, is DGGITQSPKYLFRKEGQNVTLSCEQNLNHDAMYWYRQDPGQGLRLIYYSQIVNDFQKGDIAEGYSVSREKKESFPLTVTSAQKNPTAFYLCASSIGWTGYEQYFGPGTRLTVT.

The rearrangement links TRBV5-1 to TRBJ2-5; 10 positions agree with TRBD2. CDR1 SGHRS and CDR2 YFSETQ come from the germline V gene. The CDR3 is made up of 14 amino acids. With 0 bases clipped from V and 11 bases from J, the junction kept 7 bases outside the gene matches. This chain's CDR3 is CASSLGTSGKEQYF. Here the CDR3 DNA reads TGCGCCAGCAGCTTGGGGACTAGCGGTAAGGAGCAGTACTTC. Supplemented by reference TRBV5-1 and TRBJ2-5, the full variable domain reads KAGVTQTPRYLIKTRGQQVTLSCSPISGHRSVSWYQQTPGQGLQFLFEYFSETQRNKGNFPGRFSGRQFSNSRSEMNVSTLELGDSALYLCASSLGTSGKEQYFGPGTRLLVL.

CDR3 loop: CASSWDYSNTGELFF. DNA of the CDR3: TGTGCCAGCAGTTGGGACTACTCGAACACCGGGGAGCTGTTTTTT. The V call is TRBV28, the J call TRBJ2-2; 7 positions agree with TRBD2. Per germline, CDR1 MDHEN and CDR2 SYDVKM. The CDR3 has 15 residues. V was pared by 4 bases and J by 0 bases, with 2 bases of the junction left unmatched.

This CDR3 reads CASRGQDYGYTF. Written as DNA, the CDR3 is TGTGCCAGCAGGGGACAGGACTATGGCTACACCTTC. J is TRBJ1-2 and V is TRBV6-1, with 8 bases fitting TRBD1. Germline assignment: CDR1 MNHNS and CDR2 SASEGT. This CDR3 region has 12 residues. V shed 6 bases, J shed 3 bases, and the junction held 0 bases outside the gene matches.

The gene calls are TRBV30 and TRBJ2-5, with TRBD2 matching 11 bases. V gave up 3 bases and J gave up 2 bases; unmatched junction bases: 8. Germline V gene lookup returns CDR1 GTSNPN and CDR2 SVGIG (reference sequence). This CDR3 contains 16 residues. The CDR3 DNA reads as TGTGCCTGGAGAGGCCGTCGACTAGCGGGGCAAGAGACCCAGTACTTC. Translating gives CAWRGRRLAGQETQYF.

The V gene is TRBV9, the J gene TRBJ2-2; 7 bases line up with TRBD1. The trim removed 0 bases at V and 6 bases at J, leaving 2 bases unmatched. Germline assignment: CDR1 SGDLS and CDR2 YYNGEE. There are 14 residues in the CDR3. CDR3 region: CASSVGQGAGELFF. In DNA form, the CDR3 reads TGTGCCAGCAGCGTAGGCCAGGGGGCCGGGGAGCTGTTTTTT.

The chain combines TRBV18 with TRBJ1-1; 7 positions match TRBD1. The CDR3 sequence is 15 residues long. Germline loops: CDR1 KGHSH, CDR2 LQKENI. The trim removed 1 base at V and 0 bases at J, leaving 2 bases unmatched. CDR3 DNA: TGTGCCAGCTCACCACGGACAGGTTTGAACACTGAAGCTTTCTTT. Residues: CASSPRTGLNTEAFF. The full variable domain, with the rest looked up from reference TRBV18 and TRBJ1-1, is NAGVMQNPRHLVRRRGQEARLRCSPMKGHSHVYWYRQLPEEGLKFMVYLQKENIIDESGMPKERFSAEFPKEGPSILRIQQVVRGDSAAYFCASSPRTGLNTEAFFGQGTRLTVV.

The chain carries TRBV27 and TRBJ2-7; 11 bases align to TRBD2. The CDR3 runs 15 residues. J gave up 5 bases and V 6 bases, and 9 bases lay outside the gene matches. Germline V gives CDR1 MNHEY, CDR2 SMNVEV (reference sequence). The CDR3 spells CASRDLSGRAHEQYF. CDR3 coding DNA: TGTGCCAGCAGGGACCTTAGCGGGAGGGCCCACGAGCAGTACTTC.

The V call is TRBV18, the J call TRBJ1-4; 7 positions agree with TRBD1. The CDR3 sequence is 14 residues long. Germline CDR1 is KGHSH and CDR2 is LQKENI. The junction had 5 bases not matched to a gene; V was cut back by 2 bases and J by 8 bases. In nucleotides, the CDR3 is TGTGCCAGCTCACCAAACAGGGGAGAGGAAAAACTGTTTTTT. Its translation is CASSPNRGEEKLFF.

This sequence joins TRBV4-2 and TRBJ2-3; no reliable D call. Trimming removed 1 base at V and 0 bases at J, with 8 bases between. The V gene's germline CDR1 is LGHNA and CDR2 YNFKEQ. The CDR3 is 15 amino acids. The CDR3 here is CASSQASQSTDTQYF. The CDR3 DNA reads TGTGCCAGCAGCCAAGCGTCACAGAGCACAGATACGCAGTATTTT.

This rearrangement joins TRBV28 to TRBJ1-5, with a weak D call TRBD1 (6 bases). Germline CDR1 MDHEN, CDR2 SYDVKM. The length of the CDR3 is 17 residues. V was cut by 6 bases and J by 2 bases, with 20 bases left in between. The CDR3 coding sequence is TGTGCCAGCAGGCCCTGGGACATCAAGGGGGGCAATCAGCCCCAGCATTTT. Its protein product is CASRPWDIKGGNQPQHF.

V is TRBV27 and J is TRBJ2-7; 8 bases are a match to TRBD2. Germline values: CDR1 MNHEY, CDR2 SMNVEV (reference sequence). V shed 9 bases and J 0 bases; nucleotides not matched to a gene: 10. This CDR3 region has 15 residues. In DNA, the CDR3 is TGTGCCAGTGCGCTAGCGGGTATCAGCTCCTACGAGCAGTACTTC. Its protein is CASALAGISSYEQYF.

V and J are TRBV28 and TRBJ1-2; 9 bases are shared with TRBD1. The CDR3 is 13 residues long. J was trimmed by 9 bases and V by 2 bases; bases with no gene match: 4. CDR1 is MDHEN, CDR2 SYDVKM, per germline. This CDR3 is CASSLTGGGSYTF. CDR3 nucleotides: TGTGCCAGCAGTTTAACAGGGGGCGGTAGCTACACCTTC.

This clone was detected a few times. This rearrangement joins TRBV5-1 to TRBJ1-4; 9 bases align to TRBD1. The CDR3 has 14 amino acids. Germline V gene data show CDR1 as SGHRS and CDR2 as YFSETQ. With V trimmed by 0 bases and J by 7 bases, 1 base remained unmatched. CDR3 residues: CASSLGQGVEKLFF. CDR3 bases: TGCGCCAGCAGCTTGGGACAGGGGGTTGAAAAACTGTTTTTT.